This TCR beta chain was recorded in a study of T cell repertoires in aging, cancer and after chemotherapy. Peripheral blood genomic DNA, not sorted cells or RNA, was the template. TRB rearrangements spanning V, D and J were amplified using mixed TRB-A/B primers. TCRdb reprocessed the multiplex PCR reads via MiXCR and lists one record per CDR3 protein. The sample holds thousands of distinct CDR3 sequences, roughly 75% seen once. Germline CDR1 reads LGHNT; CDR2 reads FRNRAP. The CDR3 loop spans 13 amino acids. The V segment lost 8 bases and the J segment 5 bases; nucleotides outside the gene matches: 4.

The chain couples TRBV12-5 to TRBJ2-2; 8 bases agree with TRBD1. This TCR came from a human donor with a solid tumor. The sequenced sample was blood. Here the CDR3 reads CASNRGETGELFF. DNA for the CDR3: TGTGCTAGTAACAGGGGGGAAACCGGGGAGCTGTTTTTT.